Listed here are 18 T cell receptor beta chains from one sample, sequenced in a study of OX40 agonist ivuxolimab in advanced cancers. TCRdb keeps only in-frame clones here, not all; method: immunoSEQ multiplex PCR. In the table there are tens of thousands of clones, 60% to 80% of which are singletons. This specimen consisted of CD4+ or CD8+ T cells sorted from blood, obtained in a trial of the OX40 agonist ivuxolimab. The receptors stem from an adult with an advanced solid tumor such as melanoma, head and neck, liver or kidney cancer.

The chain is built from TRBV7-8 and TRBJ1-4, with a tentative D call TRBD1 (6 bases). The V and J ends lost 1 base and 0 bases respectively, with 15 bases between them. Germline V gene data show CDR1 as SGHVS and CDR2 as FQNEAQ. CDR3 length: 18 residues. DNA of the CDR3: TGTGCCAGCAGCTTAGTTGGTCAGGGGCGGGCAACTAATGAAAAACTGTTTTTT. The encoded protein is CASSLVGQGRATNEKLFF.

The gene calls are TRBV2 and TRBJ2-5; weak D call: TRBD2 (6 bases). The CDR3 spans 15 residues. The V gene's germline CDR1 is SNHLY and CDR2 FYNNEI. V was cut by 2 bases and J by 2 bases, with 12 bases left in between. The CDR3 DNA reads TGTGCCAGCAGTGAATTCGGTAGCGGACAAGAGACCCAGTACTTC. Its protein product is CASSEFGSGQETQYF.

In this sample, this clone turned up a few times. This chain connects TRBV13 to TRBJ2-7; 10 bases match TRBD2. The V gene's germline CDR1 is PRHDT and CDR2 FYEKMQ (reference sequence). The CDR3 runs to 15 residues. With V trimmed by 3 bases and J by 4 bases, 6 bases remained unmatched. The CDR3 nucleotides are TGTGCCAGCAGCTTCGGACTAGCGGACGCTTACGAGCAGTACTTC. Translated: CASSFGLADAYEQYF.

This chain links TRBV5-1 with TRBJ2-3; 8 bases align to TRBD2. V lost 3 bases and J lost 3; bases outside the gene matches: 12. Germline assignment: CDR1 SGHRS and CDR2 YFSETQ. This CDR3 is built from 17 residues. CDR3 DNA sequence: TGCGCCAGCAGCTCCGGAGGGAGCGGGAGTTTAACAGATACGCAGTATTTT. It translates to CASSSGGSGSLTDTQYF.

This clone is a singleton in its sample. The chain uses TRBV9 and TRBJ1-1, with TRBD1 as a possible D gene (5 bases). This CDR3 spans 14 amino acids. V was cut by 0 bases and J by 4 bases, with 10 bases left in between. The germline V gene encodes CDR1 SGDLS and CDR2 YYNGEE. In DNA form, the CDR3 reads TGTGCCAGCAGCGTAGTTGGGGGAACCACTGAAGCTTTCTTT. This codes for CASSVVGGTTEAFF.

This CDR3 reads CASSFFPSLTDTQYF. CDR3 bases: TGCGCCAGCAGCTTTTTTCCTAGCTTAACAGATACGCAGTATTTT. The genes are TRBV5-1 and TRBJ2-3; tentatively, D is TRBD2 (5 bases). CDR3 length: 15 residues. V was pared by 2 bases and J by 3 bases, with 13 bases between. Germline CDR1 SGHRS, CDR2 YFSETQ.

The chain uses TRBV5-6 and TRBJ2-7, with D unresolved. Trimming removed 7 bases at V and 0 bases at J, with 17 bases between. From germline, CDR1 is SGHDT and CDR2 YYEEEE. This CDR3 has 15 amino acids. DNA of the CDR3: TGTGCCAGCGGCGTCTGGGGTTGGGCCTCCTACGAGCAGTACTTC. This translates into CASGVWGWASYEQYF.

In this sample, this clone turned up a few times. The chain combines TRBV28 with TRBJ2-3; 8 nucleotides align to TRBD2. After removal of 4 bases from V and 2 bases from J, the junction contained 5 bases not matched to a gene. The CDR3 is 15 amino acids. Per the germline V gene, CDR1 is MDHEN and CDR2 is SYDVKM. The CDR3 DNA follows: TGTGCCAGCAGTTCTCTTAGCGGGGACACAGATACGCAGTATTTT. Translating gives CASSSLSGDTDTQYF.

This chain links TRBV29-1 with TRBJ1-3; D is unclear. Germline CDR1 SQVTM, CDR2 ANQGSEA. Deletions cut 7 bases from V and 8 bases from J, with 15 bases between. The CDR3 has 12 residues. This chain's CDR3 is CSADVFGDTIYF. The CDR3 bases are TGCAGCGCGGACGTGTTTGGGGACACCATATATTTT.

The rearrangement links TRBV29-1 to TRBJ2-1; D call uncertain. CDR1 and CDR2 (germline): SQVTM, ANQGSEA. V shed 5 bases and J shed 10 bases, with 15 bases lying between them. CDR3 length: 12 residues. The CDR3 spells CSVPLGNVEQFF. The DNA for the CDR3 is TGCAGCGTTCCCCTGGGGAATGTAGAGCAGTTCTTC.

This clone has only a few counts. The chain carries TRBV27 and TRBJ2-7; 12 bases match TRBD2. V trimming: 1 base; J trimming: 0 bases; junction bases outside the gene matches: 4. Germline CDR1 is MNHEY and CDR2 is SMNVEV (reference sequence). This CDR3 region has 17 residues. CDR3 coding DNA: TGTGCCAGCAGTTTATACCAGACTAGCGGGAGCTCCTACGAGCAGTACTTC. It specifies CASSLYQTSGSSYEQYF.

The chain combines TRBV6-1 with TRBJ2-1; D possibly corresponds to TRBD1 (5 bases). Germline CDR1 is MNHNS and CDR2 is SASEGT. The CDR3 has 15 residues. V was clipped by 6 bases and J by 3 bases, with 15 bases between them. The CDR3 nucleotides read TGTGCCAGCAGCGTCGACAGAACGCGCTACAATGAGCAGTTCTTC. It specifies CASSVDRTRYNEQFF.

The V and J genes are TRBV7-8 and TRBJ2-3, with 12 bases matching TRBD2. Germline CDR1 and CDR2: SGHVS and FQNEAQ. The CDR3 covers 17 residues. V lost 5 bases to trimming and J lost 3 bases; unmatched junction nucleotides: 9. The CDR3 DNA reads as TGTGCCAGCAGCCCGCTCGGACTAGCGGGGAAAACAGATACGCAGTATTTT. It codes for CASSPLGLAGKTDTQYF.

CDR3 in amino acids: CASSLRGLRDTQYF. CDR3 sequence (DNA): TGCGCCAGCAGCCTGCGGGGTCTCAGAGATACGCAGTATTTT. J is TRBJ2-3 and V is TRBV5-1, with D possibly being TRBD2 (6 bases). The V gene's germline CDR1 is SGHRS and CDR2 YFSETQ. The V end lost 4 bases, the J end lost 5 bases, and 14 bases lay between the germline ends. This CDR3 comprises 14 residues.

This rearrangement joins TRBV28 to TRBJ2-7; TRBD2 agrees at 8 bases. Germline V gene sequence: CDR1 MDHEN, CDR2 SYDVKM. The CDR3 contains 14 residues. Trimming cost V 7 bases and J 3 bases; bases outside gene matches: 8. The CDR3 DNA follows: TGTGCCAGCACCCCGGGGGGGGTAGACTACGAGCAGTACTTC. Its protein is CASTPGGVDYEQYF.

The chain's CDR3 is CASSRAGSGGGDTQYF. The DNA for the CDR3 is TGTGCCAGCAGCCGGGCCGGGTCGGGGGGCGGGGATACGCAGTATTTT. This rearrangement joins TRBV7-6 to TRBJ2-3; D perhaps matches TRBD2 (7 bases). The length of the CDR3 is 16 residues. V was cut by 5 bases and J by 6 bases, with 21 bases left in between. From germline, CDR1 is SGHVS and CDR2 FNYEAQ.

V usage is TRBV18 and J usage is TRBJ1-1; D may be TRBD1 (6 bases). Trimming removed 6 bases at V and 3 bases at J, with 14 bases between. Germline V lookup: CDR1 KGHSH, CDR2 LQKENI. This CDR3 has 14 residues. The CDR3 nucleotides are TGTGCCAGCTCGCCTACAGGGAGGGACACTGAAGCTTTCTTT. It codes for CASSPTGRDTEAFF.

This clone has more than one count but fewer than ten. The gene calls are TRBV19 and TRBJ2-3; the D is unclear. CDR3 length: 16 amino acids. With 3 bases removed from V and 1 base from J, the gap between germline ends came to 14 bases. The germline gives CDR1 LNHDA, CDR2 SQIVND (reference sequence). CDR3 sequence reads: CASSILRMTRTDTQYF. In nucleotides, the CDR3 is TGTGCCAGTAGTATCCTTAGGATGACCCGCACAGATACGCAGTATTTT.